This T cell receptor beta chain is drawn from a study of T cell responses to AZD1222 COVID-19 vaccine. About the study: Pooling of second doses given at about 4 or about 12 weeks was done. Study-wide findings and caveats: All repertoire sampling was performed exclusively after the peak T cell response.

Assay used: immunoSEQ multiplex PCR; TCRdb lists only in-frame clones, some missing. The table includes more than 95,000 clones, roughly 90% detected once. Worth noting for this clone: The antigen is unknown.

Trimming pared 8 bases from V and 5 bases from J, leaving 16 bases between. Germline values: CDR1 MDHEN, CDR2 SYDVKM. The CDR3 sequence is 13 residues long. This TCR was sampled from an adult in good health. The sequences come from peripheral blood, collected on day 0 of AZD1222 vaccination. This rearrangement joins TRBV28 to TRBJ2-7; D is possibly TRBD1 (7 bases). CDR3 protein: CASVRAGGNEQYF. CDR3 nucleotides: TGTGCCAGCGTCCGGGCAGGGGGGAACGAGCAGTACTTC. The entire variable domain, with the rest obtained from reference TRBV28 and TRBJ2-7, is as follows: DVKVTQSSRYLVKRTGEKVFLECVQDMDHENMFWYRQDPGLGLRLIYFSYDVKMKEKGDIPEGYSVSREKKERFSLILESASTNQTSMYLCASVRAGGNEQYFGPGTRLTVT.